Presented here are 20 T cell receptor beta chains from one specimen sequenced in a study of cytomegalovirus exposure and HLA in healthy donors (dated by TCRdb to 2016 to 2017). To prepare the library, the immunoSEQ multiplex PCR assay was applied. For the multiplex PCR, a mixture combining 60 forward primers for TCR Vbeta segments and 13 reverse primers for TCR Jbeta segments was used. This immuneACCESS table, as held by TCRdb, lists in-frame sequences with V and J called but not all clones. Of the missing ones, under half trace to an unresolved V gene in checked studies; the others have no known cause. In this sample the table shows over 100,000 clones, about two thirds of which occur a single time. Approximately 7% of the sample is taken by the ten largest. Sequenced: PBMCs. The receptors were sampled from a man aged 35-49 years in good health and CMV-seropositive.

As DNA, the CDR3 is TGTGCCAGCAGCCAACTTTTAGGACAGGGGAGTGAGGCTTTCTTT. This encodes CASSQLLGQGSEAFF. The V gene is TRBV16, the J gene TRBJ1-1; 9 bases agree with TRBD1. This CDR3 has 15 amino acids. CDR1 is KGHSY and CDR2 is FQNENV in the germline V gene. The junction had 12 bases not matched to a gene; V was cut back by 2 bases and J by 11 bases.

A single count supports this clone. The chain recombines TRBV28 with TRBJ2-3; 9 nucleotides align to TRBD2. The CDR3 consists of 15 residues. Trimming took 6 bases from V and 8 from J; bases not matched to a gene: 12. Germline CDR1 MDHEN, CDR2 SYDVKM. CDR3 nucleotides: TGTGCCAGCAGCCAGCGGGAGGTCCCGCCGGGTACGCAGTATTTT. Translated: CASSQREVPPGTQYF.

The table lists this clone with a few counts. The genes are TRBV23-1 and TRBJ2-5; 14 bases line up with TRBD2. TRBV23-1 is noted as an ORF with a role that remains uncertain. Trimming removed 7 bases from V and 5 bases from J; junction bases left unmatched: 6. This CDR3 is built from 15 residues. The CDR3 DNA is TGCGCCAGCACCGGGACTAGCGGGGGCATGGAGACCCAGTACTTC. It codes for CASTGTSGGMETQYF.

This clone was seen just once. V gene TRBV5-6 combines with J gene TRBJ2-1, with 8 bases aligning to TRBD1. CDR3 size: 14 residues. After removal of 0 bases from V and 8 bases from J, the junction contained 4 bases not matched to a gene. CDR1 and CDR2 (germline): SGHDT, YYEEEE. The chain's CDR3 is CASSLGSGGHEQFF. The DNA for the CDR3 is TGTGCCAGCAGCTTGGGGTCAGGGGGCCATGAGCAGTTCTTC.

J is TRBJ2-5 and V is TRBV7-9; a possible D gene is TRBD2 (6 bases). In germline, CDR1 is SEHNR, CDR2 FQNEAQ (reference sequence). This CDR3 is 16 amino acids long. V dropped 2 bases and J dropped 3 bases, with 16 bases sitting between them. CDR3 residues: CASSLILGLIKETQYF. The CDR3 DNA reads as TGTGCCAGCAGCTTAATATTGGGACTTATAAAAGAGACCCAGTACTTC.

The CDR3 DNA sequence: TGTGCCAGCAAGAGCACCTACGAGCAGTACTTC. Its translation: CASKSTYEQYF. The chain combines TRBV6-1 with TRBJ2-7; D remains unclear. The V and J ends lost 7 bases and 2 bases respectively, with 6 bases between them. Germline V gene sequence: CDR1 MNHNS, CDR2 SASEGT. The CDR3 sequence is 11 residues long.

J is TRBJ2-1 and V is TRBV19, with D possibly being TRBD2 (5 bases). Germline V CDR1 and CDR2: LNHDA, SQIVND (reference sequence). This CDR3 is 16 amino acids long. The V gene lost 1 base and the J gene lost 4 bases, with 14 bases spanning the gap. The CDR3 is CASSIGAGIRYNEQFF. The CDR3 DNA reads as TGTGCCAGTAGTATAGGCGCCGGGATTCGATACAATGAGCAGTTCTTC.

This clone appeared a single time. The rearrangement links TRBV19 to TRBJ1-5, with D possibly TRBD1 on 5 matching bases. Germline CDR1 and CDR2: LNHDA and SQIVND (reference sequence). This CDR3 region has 15 residues. Trimming pared 0 bases from V and 4 bases from J, leaving 10 bases between. CDR3 nucleotide sequence: TGTGCCAGTAGTATAGATGGGGCAGGGAATCAGCCCCAGCATTTT. Encoded protein: CASSIDGAGNQPQHF.

This chain uses TRBV5-1 with TRBJ2-1, with a tentative D call TRBD2 (6 bases). The CDR3 covers 15 residues. Germline values: CDR1 SGHRS, CDR2 YFSETQ. The V gene lost 0 bases and the J gene lost 2 bases, with 9 bases spanning the gap. The CDR3 coding sequence is TGCGCCAGCAGCTTGGGTAGCGGCGCCTACAATGAGCAGTTCTTC. This sequence encodes CASSLGSGAYNEQFF. Together with reference TRBV5-1 and TRBJ2-1, the CDR3 gives the full variable domain: KAGVTQTPRYLIKTRGQQVTLSCSPISGHRSVSWYQQTPGQGLQFLFEYFSETQRNKGNFPGRFSGRQFSNSRSEMNVSTLELGDSALYLCASSLGSGAYNEQFFGPGTRLTVL.

CDR3 residues: CASSQDLLGLGAYQETQYF. The CDR3 DNA follows: TGCGCCAGCAGCCAAGATCTTTTAGGACTGGGGGCTTACCAAGAGACCCAGTACTTC. This chain links TRBV4-1 with TRBJ2-5; D possibly corresponds to TRBD1 (6 bases). Trimming removed 0 bases from V and 0 bases from J, with 20 bases in between. The length of the CDR3 is 19 residues. Per the germline V gene, CDR1 is MGHRA and CDR2 is YSYEKL.

J is TRBJ2-3 and V is TRBV29-1; possible D gene TRBD1, 5 bases. CDR3 size: 14 residues. The germline V gene encodes CDR1 SQVTM and CDR2 ANQGSEA. Trimming shortened V by 0 bases and J by 3 bases, and 10 bases separated the two germline ends. The CDR3 nucleotides read TGCAGCGTTGAAGAAGGCAGGGAAACAGATACGCAGTATTTT. This sequence encodes CSVEEGRETDTQYF.

This chain links TRBV5-4 with TRBJ1-6; 7 bases are shared with TRBD1. CDR3 size: 14 residues. CDR1 and CDR2 from the germline V gene are SGHNT and YYREEE (reference sequence). V was pared by 4 bases and J by 5 bases, with 3 bases of the junction left unmatched. Here the CDR3 reads CASSLQGNNSPLHF. The CDR3 DNA reads TGTGCCAGCAGCCTACAGGGGAATAATTCACCCCTCCACTTT.

The chain combines TRBV5-1 with TRBJ2-2; 9 positions match TRBD2. CDR3 length: 16 amino acids. CDR1 is SGHRS, CDR2 YFSETQ, per germline. V gave up 3 bases and J gave up 1 base; unmatched junction bases: 4. For the CDR3, the DNA is TGCGCCAGCAGCTCTCCGACTAGCGGGAACACCGGGGAGCTGTTTTTT. It yields the protein CASSSPTSGNTGELFF. The full variable domain, completed using reference TRBV5-1 and TRBJ2-2, is KAGVTQTPRYLIKTRGQQVTLSCSPISGHRSVSWYQQTPGQGLQFLFEYFSETQRNKGNFPGRFSGRQFSNSRSEMNVSTLELGDSALYLCASSSPTSGNTGELFFGEGSRLTVL.

The DNA for the CDR3 is TGTGCCAGCAGTGTCAACAGGGGGACTAATGAAAAACTGTTTTTT. Amino acid sequence: CASSVNRGTNEKLFF. The gene calls are TRBV7-8 and TRBJ1-4, with 8 bases identical to TRBD1. The germline gives CDR1 SGHVS, CDR2 FQNEAQ. J lost 2 bases, V lost 6 bases, and 5 bases had no gene match. The CDR3 totals 15 residues. The full variable domain, with the rest looked up from reference TRBV7-8 and TRBJ1-4, is GAGVSQSPRYKVAKRGQDVALRCDPISGHVSLFWYQQALGQGPEFLTYFQNEAQLDKSGLPSDRFFAERPEGSVSTLKIQRTQQEDSAVYLCASSVNRGTNEKLFFGSGTQLSVL.

This chain links TRBV7-9 with TRBJ1-4; 9 positions agree with TRBD1. Trimming cost V 6 bases and J 7 bases; bases outside gene matches: 6. There are 14 residues in the CDR3. The V gene's germline CDR1 is SEHNR and CDR2 FQNEAQ (reference sequence). The CDR3 spells CASRPGQGFEKLFF. CDR3 nucleotides: TGTGCCAGCAGGCCGGGACAGGGATTTGAAAAACTGTTTTTT.

The genes are TRBV5-1 and TRBJ2-3; TRBD2 matches 7 bases. This CDR3 has 14 amino acids. Germline CDR1 reads SGHRS; CDR2 reads YFSETQ. The junction had 3 bases not matched to a gene; V was cut back by 0 bases and J by 5 bases. The CDR3 spells CASSLVAGEDTQYF. In DNA form, the CDR3 reads TGCGCCAGCAGCTTGGTCGCGGGAGAAGATACGCAGTATTTT.

This chain joins TRBV25-1 and TRBJ2-6; the D gene is possibly TRBD1 (5 bases). The V and J ends lost 4 bases and 0 bases respectively, with 13 bases between them. Germline CDR1 is MGHDK and CDR2 is SYGVNS. The CDR3 sequence is 17 residues long. The CDR3 protein is CASSGRRQYSGANVLTF. The CDR3 DNA reads as TGTGCCAGCAGTGGAAGGAGACAGTACTCTGGGGCCAACGTCCTGACTTTC. Full variable domain (rest looked up from reference TRBV25-1 and TRBJ2-6): EADIYQTPRYLVIGTGKKITLECSQTMGHDKMYWYQQDPGMELHLIHYSYGVNSTEKGDLSSESTVSRIRTEHFPLTLESARPSHTSQYLCASSGRRQYSGANVLTFGAGSRLTVL.

The V and J genes are TRBV7-2 and TRBJ2-3; the match to TRBD2 covers 11 bases. Germline CDR1 SGHTA, CDR2 FQGNSA. V shed 6 bases and J 6 bases; nucleotides not matched to a gene: 8. The CDR3 contains 15 residues. Here the CDR3 DNA reads TGTGCCAGCAGTTACCCTAGCGGGGGGAGCGATACGCAGTATTTT. Protein product: CASSYPSGGSDTQYF.

The rearrangement joins TRBV28 to TRBJ1-1, with no clear D. Germline-derived CDR1 and CDR2 are MDHEN and SYDVKM. This CDR3 is built from 13 residues. Written as DNA, the CDR3 is TGTGCTAGCTGGAGGGTTTCGGGCACTGAAGCTTTCTTT. Its protein product is CASWRVSGTEAFF.

V is TRBV9 and J is TRBJ1-5; 9 bases are shared with TRBD1. The V and J ends lost 0 bases and 7 bases, in that order; junction bases with no gene match: 5. The CDR3 loop spans 15 amino acids. Germline V gene lookup returns CDR1 SGDLS and CDR2 YYNGEE. The chain's CDR3 is CASSVGGQGIQPQHF. The CDR3 DNA sequence: TGTGCCAGCAGCGTAGGCGGACAGGGGATACAGCCCCAGCATTTT.